A selection of T cell receptor beta chains follows, all from one sample in a study of CD8 T cells in ankylosing spondylitis. TCRdb analysed the 5' RACE reads with MiXCR anew, one entry per CDR3 protein. The data show 230,000 or so distinct CDR3 sequences, 20% to 30% seen once. The sequenced sample consisted of blood, either unsorted or a sorted T cell fraction (not recorded which). The receptor source for this set is a male donor with ankylosing spondylitis or in good health (not recorded which). Both conserved end residues are part of each CDR3. The D gene is left open where the match is weak. The size entry is marked missing in some rows and otherwise reads once, few, many or a size class.

clone size	V gene	D gene	J gene	CDR3 DNA	CDR3 protein
.	TRBV6-1	.	TRBJ2-1	TGTGCCAGCAGTGAGGGCTCCGGGACCAATGAGCAGTTCTTC	CASSEGSGTNEQFF
few	TRBV20-1	.	TRBJ1-4	TGCAGTGCTAGTTGGGGGGCAGGTGAAAAACTGTTTTTT	CSASWGAGEKLFF
many	TRBV11-2	.	TRBJ2-5	TGTGCCAGCAGCTTAGGGGGGGTCCGAGGGGAGACCCAGTACTTC	CASSLGGVRGETQYF
many	TRBV12-3/TRBV12-4	.	TRBJ1-6	TGTGCCAGCAGCCAGAATTCACCCCTCCACTTT	CASSQNSPLHF
.	TRBV5-1	TRBD1	TRBJ2-3	TGCGCCAGCAGCCACGGACAGGGGAAGAGCACAGATACGCAGTATTTT	CASSHGQGKSTDTQYF
many	TRBV3-1	TRBD1	TRBJ2-3	TGTGCCAGCAGCCAAGGTGGATACAGGGGTGCAGATACGCAGTATTTT	CASSQGGYRGADTQYF
.	TRBV6-5	TRBD1	TRBJ1-1	TGTGCCAGCAGTTACTTAACCACAGGGGTGGGGACTGAAGCTTTCTTT	CASSYLTTGVGTEAFF
few	TRBV20-1	.	TRBJ1-4	TGCAGTGCTCCCGTGAGTGGATTACGGGAAAAACTGTTTTTT	CSAPVSGLREKLFF
.	TRBV10-3	.	TRBJ2-5	TGTGCCATCAGTGACAGTGGGGAAGAGACCCAGTACTTC	CAISDSGEETQYF
many	TRBV20-1	TRBD1	TRBJ2-7	TGCAGTGCTAGAAAGACAGGGCTTAGCTCCTACGAGCAGTACTTC	CSARKTGLSSYEQYF
once	TRBV9	.	TRBJ1-2	TGTGCCAGCTCTTCAACGGGCAGGTTGGACTATGGCTACACCTTC	CASSSTGRLDYGYTF
.	TRBV29-1	.	TRBJ1-3	TGCAGCATTGGATTAGGAAACACCATATATTTT	CSIGLGNTIYF
.	TRBV20-1	.	TRBJ2-7	TGCAGTGCTAGAGACGGGGGCCGTTACGAGCAGTACTTC	CSARDGGRYEQYF
once	TRBV7-8	.	TRBJ2-5	TGTGCCAGCAGCTTCAGGGAGGAAGAGACCCAGTACTTC	CASSFREEETQYF
.	TRBV9	.	TRBJ2-3	TGTGCCAGCAGCGTTATGGATATCACAGATACGCAGTATTTT	CASSVMDITDTQYF
many	TRBV20-1	TRBD2	TRBJ2-5	TGCAGTGCCCCCCCCCCGCTAGCGGGGGAGACCCAGTACTTC	CSAPPPLAGETQYF
few	TRBV20-1	.	TRBJ1-6	TGCAGTGCGTACGGGGGGCAAACCTATAATTCACCCCTCCACTTT	CSAYGGQTYNSPLHF
.	TRBV20-1	TRBD1	TRBJ2-3	TGCAGTGCTAGGAACTTCGGGACAGGGGGTACAGTTACGCAGTATTTT	CSARNFGTGGTVTQYF
many	TRBV20-1	.	TRBJ1-1	TGCAGTGCTCCCACTGGGGATGGAACTGAAGCTTTCTTT	CSAPTGDGTEAFF
few	TRBV10-3	.	TRBJ2-1	TGTGCCATCAGTGACACGGGGACCTACAATGAGCAGTTCTTC	CAISDTGTYNEQFF
.	TRBV20-1	.	TRBJ1-5	TGCAGTGCTCCACCCCAAGGAGAGGGCAATCAGCCCCAGCATTTT	CSAPPQGEGNQPQHF
many	TRBV12-3/TRBV12-4	.	TRBJ2-7	TGTGCCAGCAGTTTATTGGTGCGGGGGCCGACCTACGAGCAGTACTTC	CASSLLVRGPTYEQYF
.	TRBV20-1	.	TRBJ2-6	TGCAGTGCTAGAGTTGGCAGGGCAGGGACTGGGGCCAACGTCCTGACTTTC	CSARVGRAGTGANVLTF
few	TRBV12-3/TRBV12-4	TRBD1	TRBJ1-1	TGTGCCAGCAGGAACCAGGGGGCGCGCACTGAAGCTTTCTTT	CASRNQGARTEAFF
.	TRBV12-3/TRBV12-4	TRBD2	TRBJ2-5	TGTGCCAGCAGTTTCCCTAGCGGGGGGAGGCAAGAGACCCAGTACTTC	CASSFPSGGRQETQYF
.	TRBV10-3	.	TRBJ2-1	TGTGCCATCAGTGAGTCGGGGCCGCGGGGGCCCGACAATGAGCAGTTCTTC	CAISESGPRGPDNEQFF
many	TRBV6-5	TRBD2	TRBJ2-3	TGTGCCAGCAGCTCCACTAGCGGGGGGGCCGGAGATACGCAGTATTTT	CASSSTSGGAGDTQYF
few	TRBV20-1	.	TRBJ2-7	TGCAGTGCTCCCGGGCGGGGAACCCGGGACGAGCAGTACTTC	CSAPGRGTRDEQYF
.	TRBV9	.	TRBJ2-1	TGTGCCAGCAGCGAAGACCCGTTCTCCTACAATGAGCAGTTCTTC	CASSEDPFSYNEQFF
.	TRBV20-1	TRBD2	TRBJ2-3	TGCAGCGCGGGGGCAGATACGCAGTATTTT	CSAGADTQYF
few	TRBV6-1	.	TRBJ2-1	TGTGCCAGCAGCCATGCTGCTGGGGGGATGGGTCGCAATGAGCAGTTCTTC	CASSHAAGGMGRNEQFF
.	TRBV25-1	.	TRBJ1-1	TGTGCCAGCAGGGTGGACGGGACCGACGAAGCTTTCTTT	CASRVDGTDEAFF
few	TRBV29-1	TRBD2	TRBJ2-3	TGCAGCGTGGGACTAGCGGGGGGGGCCACAGATACGCAGTATTTT	CSVGLAGGATDTQYF
.	TRBV7-9	TRBD2	TRBJ2-3	TGTGCCAGCACCACGTCGGGGGGAACCACAGATACGCAGTATTTT	CASTTSGGTTDTQYF
.	TRBV5-1	.	TRBJ2-1	TGCGCCAGCAGCTTGGAACAGGGTCACGACAATGAGCAGTTCTTC	CASSLEQGHDNEQFF
.	TRBV29-1	.	TRBJ1-1	TGCAGCGTTGGGATACAGAAGAACACTGAAGCTTTCTTT	CSVGIQKNTEAFF